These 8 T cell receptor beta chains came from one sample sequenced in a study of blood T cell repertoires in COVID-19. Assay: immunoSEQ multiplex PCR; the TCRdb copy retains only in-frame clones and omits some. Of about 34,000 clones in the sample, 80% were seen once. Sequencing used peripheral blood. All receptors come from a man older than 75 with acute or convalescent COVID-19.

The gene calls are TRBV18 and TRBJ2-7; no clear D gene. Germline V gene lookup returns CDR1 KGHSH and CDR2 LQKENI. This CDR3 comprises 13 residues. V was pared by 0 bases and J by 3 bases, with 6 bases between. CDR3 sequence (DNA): TGTGCCAGCTCACCACCGGTCGGCTACGAGCAGTACTTC. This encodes CASSPPVGYEQYF.

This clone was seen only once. CDR3: CASSRIGTPLAYEQYF. The CDR3, as DNA: TGTGCCAGCAGTCGCATCGGGACTCCTCTGGCCTACGAGCAGTACTTC. The gene calls are TRBV27 and TRBJ2-7; tentatively, D is TRBD2 (6 bases). Per germline, CDR1 MNHEY and CDR2 SMNVEV (reference sequence). CDR3 length: 16 residues. Between the trimmed V and J ends, which lost 5 bases and 2 bases, there was a span of 19 bases.

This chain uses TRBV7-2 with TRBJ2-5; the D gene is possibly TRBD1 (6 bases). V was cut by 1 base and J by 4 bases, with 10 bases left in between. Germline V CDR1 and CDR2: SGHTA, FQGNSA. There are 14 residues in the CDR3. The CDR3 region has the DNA TGTGCCAGCAGCTTAGGGACAGTGAGAGAGACCCAGTACTTC. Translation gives CASSLGTVRETQYF.

In DNA form, the CDR3 reads TGTGCCAGCAGTTACCGGGACTCTAATTCACCCCTCCACTTT. Protein sequence: CASSYRDSNSPLHF. The rearrangement uses TRBV6-5 and TRBJ1-6; a possible D gene is TRBD1 (5 bases). The germline V gene encodes CDR1 MNHEY and CDR2 SVGAGI. The CDR3 extends over 14 amino acids. V lost 2 bases, J lost 6 bases, and 8 bases lay in between.

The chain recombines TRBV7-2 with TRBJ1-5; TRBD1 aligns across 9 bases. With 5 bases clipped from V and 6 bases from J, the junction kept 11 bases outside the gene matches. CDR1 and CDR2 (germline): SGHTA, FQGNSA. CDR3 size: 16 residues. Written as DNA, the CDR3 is TGTGCCAGCAGCCCGAGGCCGGACAGGGGTGGTCAGCCCCAGCATTTT. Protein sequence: CASSPRPDRGGQPQHF.

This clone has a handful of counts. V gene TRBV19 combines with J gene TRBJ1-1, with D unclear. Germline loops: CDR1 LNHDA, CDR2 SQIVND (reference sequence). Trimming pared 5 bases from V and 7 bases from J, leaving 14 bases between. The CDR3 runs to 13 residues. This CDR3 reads CASSDIGRLEAFF. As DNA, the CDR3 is TGTGCCAGTAGTGACATTGGCAGGCTTGAAGCTTTCTTT.

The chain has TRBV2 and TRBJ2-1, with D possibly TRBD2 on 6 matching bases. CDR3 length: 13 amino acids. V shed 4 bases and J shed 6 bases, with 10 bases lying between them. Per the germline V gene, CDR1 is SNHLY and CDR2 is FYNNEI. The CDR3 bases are TGTGCCAGCAGTGGTCGGGGAGGCAATGAGCAGTTCTTC. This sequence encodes CASSGRGGNEQFF.

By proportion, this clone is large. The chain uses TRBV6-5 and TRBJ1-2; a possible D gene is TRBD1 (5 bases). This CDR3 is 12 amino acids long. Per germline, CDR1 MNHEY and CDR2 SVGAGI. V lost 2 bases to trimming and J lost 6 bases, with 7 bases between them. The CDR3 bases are TGTGCCAGCAGTTACGGGGGGAATGGCTACACCTTC. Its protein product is CASSYGGNGYTF.